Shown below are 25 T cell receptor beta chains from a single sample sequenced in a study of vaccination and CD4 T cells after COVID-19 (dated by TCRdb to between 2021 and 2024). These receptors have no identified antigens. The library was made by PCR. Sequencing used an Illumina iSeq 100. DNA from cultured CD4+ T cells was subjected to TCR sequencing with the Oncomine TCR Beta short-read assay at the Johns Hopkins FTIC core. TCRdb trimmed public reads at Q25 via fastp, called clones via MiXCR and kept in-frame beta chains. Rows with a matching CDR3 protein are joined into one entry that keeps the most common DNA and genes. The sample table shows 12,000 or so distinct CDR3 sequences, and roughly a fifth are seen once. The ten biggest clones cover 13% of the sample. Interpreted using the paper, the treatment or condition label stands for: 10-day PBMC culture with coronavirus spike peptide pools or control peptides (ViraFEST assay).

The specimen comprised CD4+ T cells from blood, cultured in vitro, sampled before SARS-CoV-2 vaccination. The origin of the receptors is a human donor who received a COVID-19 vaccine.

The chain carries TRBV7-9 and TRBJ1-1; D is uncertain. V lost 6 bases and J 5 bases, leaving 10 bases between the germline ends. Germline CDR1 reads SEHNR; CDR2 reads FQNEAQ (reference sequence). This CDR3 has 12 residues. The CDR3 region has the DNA TGTGCCAGCAGGGGCCCCGAAACTGAAGCTTTCTTT. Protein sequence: CASRGPETEAFF.

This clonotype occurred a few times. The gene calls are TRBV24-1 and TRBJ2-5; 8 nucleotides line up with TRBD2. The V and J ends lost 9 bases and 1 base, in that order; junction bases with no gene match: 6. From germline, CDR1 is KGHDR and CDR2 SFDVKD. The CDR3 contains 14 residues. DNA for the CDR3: TGTGCCACCCGAGGCGGGGGGCTCCAAGAGACCCAGTACTTC. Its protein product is CATRGGGLQETQYF.

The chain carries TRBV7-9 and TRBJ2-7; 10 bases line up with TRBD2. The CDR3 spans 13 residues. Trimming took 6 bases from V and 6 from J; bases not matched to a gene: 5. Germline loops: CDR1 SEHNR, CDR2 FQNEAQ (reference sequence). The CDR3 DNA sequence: TGTGCCAGCAGGCCGAGCGGGGGGGCCGAGCAGTACTTC. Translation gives CASRPSGGAEQYF. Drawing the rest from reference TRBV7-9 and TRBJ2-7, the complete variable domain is DTGVSQNPRHKITKRGQNVTFRCDPISEHNRLYWYRQTLGQGPEFLTYFQNEAQLEKSRLLSDRFSAERPKGSFSTLEIQRTEQGDSAMYLCASRPSGGAEQYFGPGTRLTVT.

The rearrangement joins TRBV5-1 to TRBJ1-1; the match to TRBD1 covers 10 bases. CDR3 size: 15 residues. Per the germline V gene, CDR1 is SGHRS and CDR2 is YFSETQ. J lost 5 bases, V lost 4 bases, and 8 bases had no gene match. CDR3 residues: CASSASGTGETEAFF. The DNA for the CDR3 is TGCGCCAGCAGCGCTTCCGGGACAGGGGAAACTGAAGCTTTCTTT.

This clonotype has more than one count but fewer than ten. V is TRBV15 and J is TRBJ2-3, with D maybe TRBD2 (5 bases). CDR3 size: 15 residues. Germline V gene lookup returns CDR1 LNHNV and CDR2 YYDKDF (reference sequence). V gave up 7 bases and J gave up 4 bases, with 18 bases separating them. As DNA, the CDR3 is TGTGCCACCACCGAGCACGGGGAATCGTCAGATACGCAGTATTTT. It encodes CATTEHGESSDTQYF.

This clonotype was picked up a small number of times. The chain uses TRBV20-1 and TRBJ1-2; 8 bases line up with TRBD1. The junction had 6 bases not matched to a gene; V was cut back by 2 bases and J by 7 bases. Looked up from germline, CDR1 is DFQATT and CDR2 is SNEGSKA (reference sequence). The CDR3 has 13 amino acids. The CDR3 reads CSARFRGLSGYTF. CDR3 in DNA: TGCAGTGCTAGATTCAGGGGGCTATCTGGCTACACCTTC.

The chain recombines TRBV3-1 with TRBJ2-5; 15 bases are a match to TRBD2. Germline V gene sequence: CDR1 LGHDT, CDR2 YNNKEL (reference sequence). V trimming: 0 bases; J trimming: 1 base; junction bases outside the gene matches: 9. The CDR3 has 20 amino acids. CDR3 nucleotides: TGTGCCAGCAGCCAAGAAGGTAGAGGGACTAGCGGGGGGATCCAAGAGACCCAGTACTTC. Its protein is CASSQEGRGTSGGIQETQYF.

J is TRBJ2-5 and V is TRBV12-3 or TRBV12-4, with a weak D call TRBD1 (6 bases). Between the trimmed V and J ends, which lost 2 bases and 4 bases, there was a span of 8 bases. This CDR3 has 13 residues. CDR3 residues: CASSLQGPETQYF. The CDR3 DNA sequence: TGTGCCAGCAGTTTACAGGGGCCAGAGACCCAGTACTTC.

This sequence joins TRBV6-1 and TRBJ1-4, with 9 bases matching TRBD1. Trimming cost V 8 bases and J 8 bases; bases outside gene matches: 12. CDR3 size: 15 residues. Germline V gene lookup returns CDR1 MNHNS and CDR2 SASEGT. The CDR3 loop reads CASSLPGQGGEKLFF. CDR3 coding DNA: TGTGCCAGCTCATTACCGGGACAGGGAGGGGAAAAACTGTTTTTT.

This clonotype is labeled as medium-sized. DNA of the CDR3: TGTGCCAGCAGTTACTCGATAAGTCGGGGGCAGACCCAGTACTTC. Protein product: CASSYSISRGQTQYF. The J gene is TRBJ2-5, the V gene TRBV6-5; either TRBD1 or TRBD2 may fit D (6 bases each). With 0 bases removed from V and 6 bases from J, the gap between germline ends came to 14 bases. This CDR3 contains 15 residues. Germline V CDR1 and CDR2: MNHEY, SVGAGI.

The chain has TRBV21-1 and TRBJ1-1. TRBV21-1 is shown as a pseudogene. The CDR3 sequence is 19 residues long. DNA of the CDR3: TGTGCCAGCAGCAAAGTTGGGTATCGGAGGGGCCTGTGGAGCACTGAAGCTTTCTTT. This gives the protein CASSKVGYRRGLWSTEAFF.

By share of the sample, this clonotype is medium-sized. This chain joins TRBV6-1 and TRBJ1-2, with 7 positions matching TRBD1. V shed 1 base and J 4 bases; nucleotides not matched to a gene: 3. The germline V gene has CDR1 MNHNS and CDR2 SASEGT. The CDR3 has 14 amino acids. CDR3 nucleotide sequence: TGTGCCAGCAGTGAAGGAGGGGGCGGCTATGGCTACACCTTC. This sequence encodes CASSEGGGGYGYTF.

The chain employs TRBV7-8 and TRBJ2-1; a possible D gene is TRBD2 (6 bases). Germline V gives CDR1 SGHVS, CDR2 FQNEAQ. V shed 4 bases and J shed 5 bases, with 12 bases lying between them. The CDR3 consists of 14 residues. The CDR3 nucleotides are TGTGCCAGCAGCTACTTAGCGGCCAACAATGAGCAGTTCTTC. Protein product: CASSYLAANNEQFF.

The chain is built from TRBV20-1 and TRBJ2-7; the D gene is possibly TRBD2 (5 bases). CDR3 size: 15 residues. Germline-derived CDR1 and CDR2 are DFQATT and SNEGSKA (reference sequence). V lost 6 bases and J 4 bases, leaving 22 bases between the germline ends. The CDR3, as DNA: TGCAGTGCCACATCCTCTTCGGAGAGGGTTTACGAGCAGTACTTC. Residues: CSATSSSERVYEQYF.

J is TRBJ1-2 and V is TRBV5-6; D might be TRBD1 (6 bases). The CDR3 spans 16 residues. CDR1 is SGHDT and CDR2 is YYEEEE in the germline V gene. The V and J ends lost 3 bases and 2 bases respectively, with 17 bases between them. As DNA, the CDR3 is TGTGCCAGCAGCTGGGGGCCGACGGGCATAAACTATGGCTACACCTTC. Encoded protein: CASSWGPTGINYGYTF.

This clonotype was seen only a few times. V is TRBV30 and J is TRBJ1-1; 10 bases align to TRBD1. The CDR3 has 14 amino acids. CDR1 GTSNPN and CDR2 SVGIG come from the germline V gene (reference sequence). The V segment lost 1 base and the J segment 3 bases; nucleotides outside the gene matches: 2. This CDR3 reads CAWSADRGDTEAFF. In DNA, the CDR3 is TGTGCCTGGAGTGCGGACAGGGGGGACACTGAAGCTTTCTTT.

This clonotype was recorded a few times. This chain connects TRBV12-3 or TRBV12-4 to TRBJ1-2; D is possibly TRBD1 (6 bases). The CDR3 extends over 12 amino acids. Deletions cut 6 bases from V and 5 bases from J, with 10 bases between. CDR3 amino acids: CASSKTGYGYTF. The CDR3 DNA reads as TGTGCCAGCAGCAAAACAGGGTATGGCTACACCTTC.

In DNA form, the CDR3 reads TGTGCCAGCAGTTACTATCCGGAGGGCTATGGCTACACCTTC. Its protein product is CASSYYPEGYGYTF. The chain couples TRBV6-5 to TRBJ1-2; D unresolved. The CDR3 sequence is 14 residues long. The germline gives CDR1 MNHEY, CDR2 SVGAGI. The ends were cut back, 1 base at V and 4 bases at J, with 10 bases in the middle.

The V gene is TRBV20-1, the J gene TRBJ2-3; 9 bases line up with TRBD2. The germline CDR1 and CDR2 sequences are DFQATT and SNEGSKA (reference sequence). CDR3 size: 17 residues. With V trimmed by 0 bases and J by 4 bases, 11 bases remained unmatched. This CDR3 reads CSARDPWRGGQADTQYF. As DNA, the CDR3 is TGCAGTGCTAGAGATCCCTGGCGGGGGGGCCAAGCAGATACGCAGTATTTT.

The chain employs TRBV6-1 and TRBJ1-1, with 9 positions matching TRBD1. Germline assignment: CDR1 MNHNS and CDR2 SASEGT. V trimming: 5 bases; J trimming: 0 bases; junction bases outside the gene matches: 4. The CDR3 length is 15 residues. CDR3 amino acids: CASSKTGGLNTEAFF. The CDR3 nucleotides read TGTGCCAGCAGTAAAACAGGGGGCCTGAACACTGAAGCTTTCTTT.

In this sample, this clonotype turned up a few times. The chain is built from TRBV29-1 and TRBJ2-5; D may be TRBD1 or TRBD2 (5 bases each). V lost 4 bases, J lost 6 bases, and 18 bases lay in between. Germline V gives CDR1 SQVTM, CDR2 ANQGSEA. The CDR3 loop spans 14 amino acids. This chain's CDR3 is CSVVGQGDWKTQYF. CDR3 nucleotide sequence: TGCAGCGTTGTCGGCCAGGGAGACTGGAAGACCCAGTACTTC.

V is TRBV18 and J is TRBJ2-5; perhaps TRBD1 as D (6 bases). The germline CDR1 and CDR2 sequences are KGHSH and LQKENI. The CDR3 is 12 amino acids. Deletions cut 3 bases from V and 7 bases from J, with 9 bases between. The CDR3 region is CASSPDSGTQYF. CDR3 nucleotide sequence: TGTGCCAGCTCACCGGACAGCGGGACCCAGTACTTC.

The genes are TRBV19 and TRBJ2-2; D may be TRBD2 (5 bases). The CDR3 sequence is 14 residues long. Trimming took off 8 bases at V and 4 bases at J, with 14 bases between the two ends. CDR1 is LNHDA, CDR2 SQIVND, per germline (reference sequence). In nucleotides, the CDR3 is TGTGCCAGTTTTAAGGGAGAGGGCACCGGGGAGCTGTTTTTT. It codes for CASFKGEGTGELFF.

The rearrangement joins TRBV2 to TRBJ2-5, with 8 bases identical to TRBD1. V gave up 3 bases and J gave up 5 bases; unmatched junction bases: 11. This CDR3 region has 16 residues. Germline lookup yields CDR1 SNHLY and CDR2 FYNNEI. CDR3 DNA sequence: TGTGCCAGCAGTGACATAACAGGACAGGGCGGCGAGACCCAGTACTTC. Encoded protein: CASSDITGQGGETQYF. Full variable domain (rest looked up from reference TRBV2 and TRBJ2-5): EPEVTQTPSHQVTQMGQEVILRCVPISNHLYFYWYRQILGQKVEFLVSFYNNEISEKSEIFDDQFSVERPDGSNFTLKIRSTKLEDSAMYFCASSDITGQGGETQYFGPGTRLLVL.

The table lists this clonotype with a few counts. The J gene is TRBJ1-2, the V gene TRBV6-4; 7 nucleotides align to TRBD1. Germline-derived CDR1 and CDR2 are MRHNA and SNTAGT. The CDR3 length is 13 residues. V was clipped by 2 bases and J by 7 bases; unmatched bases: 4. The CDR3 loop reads CASSDAGGFGYTF. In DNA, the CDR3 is TGTGCCAGCAGTGACGCAGGGGGTTTTGGCTACACCTTC.